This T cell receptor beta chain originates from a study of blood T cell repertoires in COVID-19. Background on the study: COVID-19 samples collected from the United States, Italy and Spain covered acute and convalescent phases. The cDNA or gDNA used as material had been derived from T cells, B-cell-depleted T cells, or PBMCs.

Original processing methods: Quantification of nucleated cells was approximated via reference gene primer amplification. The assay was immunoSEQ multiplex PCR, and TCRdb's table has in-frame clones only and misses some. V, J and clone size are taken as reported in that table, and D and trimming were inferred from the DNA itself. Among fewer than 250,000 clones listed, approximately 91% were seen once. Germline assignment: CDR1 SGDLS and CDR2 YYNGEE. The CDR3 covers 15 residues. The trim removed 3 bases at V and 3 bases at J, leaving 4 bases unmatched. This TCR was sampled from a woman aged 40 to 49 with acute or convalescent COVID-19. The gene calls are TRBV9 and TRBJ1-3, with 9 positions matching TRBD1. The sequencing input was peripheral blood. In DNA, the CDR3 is TGTGCCAGCAGCGCCGGGACAGGGTTTGGAAACACCATATATTTT. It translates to CASSAGTGFGNTIYF. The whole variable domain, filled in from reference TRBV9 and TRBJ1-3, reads DSGVTQTPKHLITATGQRVTLRCSPRSGDLSVYWYQQSLDQGLQFLIQYYNGEERAKGNILERFSAQQFPDLHSELNLSSLELGDSALYFCASSAGTGFGNTIYFGEGSWLTVV.